Shown below are 3 T cell receptor beta chains from a single sample sequenced in a study of blood T cell repertoires in COVID-19. Method: immunoSEQ multiplex PCR; TCRdb's copy keeps in-frame clones and lacks some. The repertoire holds 150,000 to 200,000 clones, around 85% seen once, with 8.2% in the top ten. The specimen sequenced was peripheral blood. These receptors originate from a woman aged 55-75 years with acute or convalescent COVID-19.

This rearrangement joins TRBV12-5 to TRBJ1-5; tentatively, D is TRBD1 (5 bases). Trimming shortened V by 6 bases and J by 9 bases, and 12 bases separated the two germline ends. The CDR3 loop spans 12 amino acids. In germline, CDR1 is LGHNT, CDR2 FRNRAP. The CDR3: CASGPQGGPQHF. Written as DNA, the CDR3 is TGTGCTAGTGGCCCCCAGGGAGGGCCCCAGCATTTT. The whole variable domain, filled in from reference TRBV12-5 and TRBJ1-5, reads DARVTQTPRHKVTEMGQEVTMRCQPILGHNTVFWYRQTMMQGLELLAYFRNRAPLDDSGMPKDRFSAEMPDATLATLKIQPSEPRDSAVYFCASGPQGGPQHFGDGTRLSIL.

The V call is TRBV28, the J call TRBJ1-2; 8 positions match TRBD1. The V and J ends lost 7 bases and 8 bases, in that order; junction bases with no gene match: 18. This CDR3 has 16 amino acids. CDR1 and CDR2 from the germline V gene are MDHEN and SYDVKM. Written as DNA, the CDR3 is TGTGCCAGCACCCGCGGAGCAGGGGGCCTCGCTGAGGGCTACACCTTC. This gives the protein CASTRGAGGLAEGYTF.

The table lists this clone with a count of one. CDR3 residues: CATSDVNYNEQFF. The CDR3 region has the DNA TGTGCCACCAGTGATGTAAACTACAATGAGCAGTTCTTC. The chain links TRBV24-1 to TRBJ2-1; D remains unclear. This CDR3 spans 13 amino acids. V lost 3 bases, J lost 3 bases, and 5 bases lay in between. CDR1 is KGHDR, CDR2 SFDVKD, per germline.